These 17 T cell receptor beta chains share one sample of origin, sequenced in a study of blood T cell repertoires in COVID-19. The assay was immunoSEQ multiplex PCR, and TCRdb's table has in-frame clones only and misses some. Found here are 85,000 to 90,000 clones, roughly 89% of them singletons; the top ten hold approximately 5.2%. The sample comprised peripheral blood. Every receptor here comes from a woman older than 75 with active COVID-19.

This chain connects TRBV3-1 (or the pseudogene TRBV3-2) to TRBJ1-1, with D possibly being TRBD1 (5 bases). Germline V CDR1 and CDR2: LGHDT, YNNKEL (reference sequence). V lost 4 bases, J lost 10 bases, and 22 bases lay in between. The CDR3 sequence is 15 residues long. In DNA form, the CDR3 reads TGTGCCAGCAGCCTTCTAGACAGAGATCCTCTAGGAGCTTTCTTT. This gives the protein CASSLLDRDPLGAFF.

This rearrangement joins TRBV3-1 (or the pseudogene TRBV3-2) to TRBJ2-2; D gene uncertain. The CDR3 is made up of 14 amino acids. V lost 0 bases to trimming and J lost 3 bases, with 5 bases between them. Germline V gives CDR1 LGHDT, CDR2 YNNKEL (reference sequence). The CDR3 loop reads CASSQEQYTGELFF. The CDR3 DNA sequence: TGTGCCAGCAGCCAAGAACAGTACACCGGGGAGCTGTTTTTT.

V gene TRBV11-2 combines with J gene TRBJ1-1; D is perhaps TRBD1 (5 bases). The V gene lost 0 bases and the J gene lost 7 bases, with 9 bases spanning the gap. This CDR3 is 13 amino acids long. Germline assignment: CDR1 SGHAT and CDR2 FQNNGV. The DNA of the CDR3 is TGTGCCAGCAGCTTAGAAGGGAGGGGTGAAGCTTTCTTT. Translating gives CASSLEGRGEAFF.

This clone was recorded once. The DNA for the CDR3 is TGCGCCAGCAGCTTGGATTCAGGAGGAGCCTACAATGAGCAGTTCTTC. Its protein is CASSLDSGGAYNEQFF. V and J are TRBV5-1 and TRBJ2-1, with D possibly being TRBD2 (5 bases). CDR1 and CDR2 (germline): SGHRS, YFSETQ. Trimming removed 0 bases from V and 2 bases from J, with 12 bases in between. CDR3 length: 16 residues.

The chain carries TRBV19 and TRBJ2-1; D might be TRBD1 (5 bases). Germline V gene data show CDR1 as LNHDA and CDR2 as SQIVND (reference sequence). The CDR3 consists of 16 residues. V dropped 4 bases and J dropped 0 bases, with 13 bases sitting between them. As DNA, the CDR3 is TGTGCCAGTAGTAAAGGTAGGGGTGGCTCCTACAATGAGCAGTTCTTC. Translated: CASSKGRGGSYNEQFF.

The V call is TRBV7-2, the J call TRBJ2-5; D is perhaps TRBD2 (7 bases). The germline gives CDR1 SGHTA, CDR2 FQGNSA. The CDR3 length is 13 residues. The V gene lost 8 bases and the J gene lost 5 bases, with 15 bases spanning the gap. The CDR3 sequence is CASLLGGGETQYF. DNA for the CDR3: TGTGCCAGCCTTTTAGGGGGAGGGGAGACCCAGTACTTC.

The chain couples TRBV4-2 to TRBJ2-1; D possibly corresponds to TRBD2 (5 bases). In germline, CDR1 is LGHNA, CDR2 YNFKEQ. The CDR3 runs 16 residues. V lost 3 bases and J lost 7, with 19 bases in between. The CDR3 DNA follows: TGTGCCAGCAGCCACCTGGACTTCAGAGGTTTAAATGAGCAGTTCTTC. It codes for CASSHLDFRGLNEQFF.

The V and J genes are TRBV10-3 and TRBJ2-3, with 8 bases lining up with TRBD2. The V gene end was trimmed by 10 bases and the J gene end by 2 bases; junction bases not matched to a gene: 8. CDR3 length equals 14 residues. The V gene's germline CDR1 is ENHRY and CDR2 SYGVKD. The CDR3 protein is CATRSGIDTDTQYF. DNA for the CDR3: TGTGCCACCCGTAGCGGGATCGACACAGATACGCAGTATTTT.

The gene calls are TRBV7-9 and TRBJ2-3; 7 nucleotides match TRBD1. With 4 bases clipped from V and 0 bases from J, the junction kept 7 bases outside the gene matches. Per the germline V gene, CDR1 is SEHNR and CDR2 is FQNEAQ (reference sequence). CDR3 size: 16 residues. The DNA of the CDR3 is TGTGCCAGCAGCTCCCCCCAGGGGGTGAGCACAGATACGCAGTATTTT. Its protein product is CASSSPQGVSTDTQYF.

Worth noting for this clone: At the DNA level, this CDR3 is encoded by other sequences in the same sample as well. The V and J genes are TRBV7-3 and TRBJ2-7, with D perhaps TRBD1 (5 bases). Trimming stripped 3 bases from V and 3 bases from J, with 9 bases between. The CDR3 loop spans 13 amino acids. Germline assignment: CDR1 SGHTA and CDR2 FQGTGA. The CDR3 sequence is CASSLGRDYEQYF. In nucleotides, the CDR3 is TGTGCCAGCAGCTTGGGCAGGGACTACGAGCAGTACTTC.

V is TRBV6-6 and J is TRBJ2-1, with 10 bases matching TRBD2. V lost 5 bases to trimming and J lost 7 bases; unmatched junction nucleotides: 17. Germline loops: CDR1 MNHNY, CDR2 SVGAGI (reference sequence). The CDR3 totals 18 residues. CDR3 sequence (DNA): TGTGCCAGCAGTCCGCGGACTAGCGGTTCACAAGAGGGGAATGAGCAGTTCTTC. It encodes CASSPRTSGSQEGNEQFF.

The V gene is TRBV7-9, the J gene TRBJ2-3, with 8 bases fitting TRBD2. This CDR3 has 13 amino acids. The V segment lost 5 bases and the J segment 4 bases; nucleotides outside the gene matches: 2. CDR1 SEHNR and CDR2 FQNEAQ come from the germline V gene (reference sequence). The CDR3 DNA sequence: TGTGCCAGCAGCCCGCGGGGGGCAGATACGCAGTATTTT. Its protein product is CASSPRGADTQYF.

The V and J genes are TRBV28 and TRBJ2-3; 13 nucleotides match TRBD2. Losses at the gene ends were 7 bases for V and 2 bases for J; bases not matched to a gene: 3. The CDR3 spans 15 residues. CDR1 and CDR2 (germline): MDHEN, SYDVKM. The CDR3 nucleotides read TGTGCCAGCACCGGACTAGCGGGAGACACAGATACGCAGTATTTT. Translation: CASTGLAGDTDTQYF.

This clone was detected once. The chain has TRBV18 and TRBJ1-5; possible D gene TRBD1, 6 bases. This CDR3 spans 13 amino acids. V lost 3 bases and J lost 5, with 8 bases in between. CDR1 and CDR2 (germline): KGHSH, LQKENI. CDR3 in amino acids: CASSPSGDQPQHF. The CDR3 DNA reads TGTGCCAGCTCACCGTCAGGGGATCAGCCCCAGCATTTT. Full variable domain (outside the CDR3, taken from reference TRBV18 and TRBJ1-5): NAGVMQNPRHLVRRRGQEARLRCSPMKGHSHVYWYRQLPEEGLKFMVYLQKENIIDESGMPKERFSAEFPKEGPSILRIQQVVRGDSAAYFCASSPSGDQPQHFGDGTRLSIL.

This sequence joins TRBV6-2 or TRBV6-3 and TRBJ1-2; no definite D call. Germline V lookup: CDR1 MNHEY, CDR2 SVGEGT. This CDR3 has 14 residues. The V gene lost 4 bases and the J gene lost 3 bases, with 12 bases spanning the gap. In DNA, the CDR3 is TGTGCCAGCAGTTTCCGCCGGGAAGACTATGGCTACACCTTC. It encodes CASSFRREDYGYTF.

The chain joins TRBV10-3 to TRBJ1-5, with D possibly being TRBD1 (5 bases). CDR1 ENHRY and CDR2 SYGVKD come from the germline V gene. With 6 bases removed from V and 4 bases from J, the gap between germline ends came to 13 bases. The CDR3 is made up of 14 amino acids. CDR3 sequence reads: CAISSRGDNQPQHF. The CDR3 DNA is TGTGCCATCAGCTCTCGGGGGGATAATCAGCCCCAGCATTTT.

The V and J genes are TRBV3-1 (or the pseudogene TRBV3-2) and TRBJ2-1; 8 nucleotides line up with TRBD2. Unmatched junction bases numbered 15, after V lost 5 bases and J lost 12 bases. The CDR3 has 15 residues. Germline values: CDR1 LGHDT, CDR2 YNNKEL (reference sequence). The CDR3 loop is CASSAGGFPSEGQFF. CDR3 bases: TGTGCCAGCAGCGCGGGGGGATTCCCCTCGGAGGGGCAGTTCTTC.